This T cell receptor beta chain was recorded in a study of Ad26.COV2.S vaccination and SARS-CoV-2 variants. Whole-study results and caveats: Similar non-spike TCR breadth was observed in recipients of vaccine and of placebo. People who got the vaccine had more spike-specific TCR breadth than people who got placebo. The TCR breadth and depth analyses may have produced an underestimate of total T cell responses.

Between the trimmed V and J ends, which lost 0 bases and 7 bases, there was a span of 10 bases. CDR1 is MNHNY, CDR2 SVGAGI, per germline (reference sequence). This CDR3 comprises 14 residues. With regard to this clone: What it binds is not known.

The assay was immunoSEQ multiplex PCR, and TCRdb's table has in-frame clones only and misses some. The sample holds about 180,000 clones; approximately 90% are singletons and the top ten take 5% to 6.5%. The rearrangement uses TRBV6-6 and TRBJ2-1, with D unclear. The sample here was peripheral blood, taken after recovery from COVID-19. This clonotype was sampled from a human donor who had recovered from COVID-19. In DNA, the CDR3 is TGTGCCAGCAGTTACTCAACGAAAGGGAATGAGCAGTTCTTC. Protein product: CASSYSTKGNEQFF.